This T cell receptor beta chain was found in a study of blood T cell repertoires in COVID-19. This CDR3 comprises 16 residues. Looked up from germline, CDR1 is SGDLS and CDR2 is YYNGEE. Trimming at V came to 5 bases and at J to 4 bases, leaving 10 bases not matched to a gene. As processed by the authors: Nucleated cell counts were estimated from reference gene primer amplification. Produced via immunoSEQ multiplex PCR; TCRdb's table is partial and in-frame only. That table gives V, J and clone size, and the DNA gave D and trimming. The sample has 200,000 to 250,000 clones; roughly 81% are singletons. The specimen was peripheral blood. The receptor was derived from a man aged 40-50 years with acute or convalescent COVID-19. This rearrangement joins TRBV9 to TRBJ2-1, with TRBD2 matching over 9 bases. The CDR3 bases are TGTGCCAGCAGTTATACCGGGACTAGCTCTTACAATGAGCAGTTCTTC. It is translated as CASSYTGTSSYNEQFF.